One T cell receptor beta chain is described in this entry. CDR3 size: 13 residues. Between the trimmed V and J ends, which lost 4 bases and 2 bases, there was a span of 11 bases. Germline CDR1 and CDR2: DFQATT and SNEGSKA (reference sequence). The entry originates in a study of blood T cells in healthy people across ages. Alongside a J-beta primer mix, a sample-barcoded 5' primer served in a second PCR lasting about 6 to 12 cycles. TCRdb called the 5' RACE reads again in MiXCR, with one record for every CDR3 protein. The sample lists over a million distinct CDR3 sequences, 40% to 45% occurring once. The gene calls are TRBV20-1 and TRBJ1-1, with a possible D match to TRBD1 (5 bases). The sequenced material came from blood. The TCR comes from a woman aged 60-75 years in good health. The CDR3 DNA sequence: TGCAGTGCTATCGGGACCTTAAACACTGAAGCTTTCTTT. The encoded protein is CSAIGTLNTEAFF.